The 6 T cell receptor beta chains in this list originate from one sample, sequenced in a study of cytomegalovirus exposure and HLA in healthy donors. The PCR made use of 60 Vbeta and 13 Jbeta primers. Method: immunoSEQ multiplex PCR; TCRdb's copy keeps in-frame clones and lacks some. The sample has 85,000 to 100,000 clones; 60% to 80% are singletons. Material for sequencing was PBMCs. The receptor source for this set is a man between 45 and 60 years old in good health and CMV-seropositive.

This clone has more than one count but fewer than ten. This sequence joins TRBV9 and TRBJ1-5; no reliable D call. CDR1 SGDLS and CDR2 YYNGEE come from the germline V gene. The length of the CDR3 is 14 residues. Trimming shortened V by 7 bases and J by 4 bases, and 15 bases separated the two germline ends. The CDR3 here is CASPRPFANQPQHF. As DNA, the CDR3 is TGTGCCAGCCCCCGCCCGTTCGCGAATCAGCCCCAGCATTTT.

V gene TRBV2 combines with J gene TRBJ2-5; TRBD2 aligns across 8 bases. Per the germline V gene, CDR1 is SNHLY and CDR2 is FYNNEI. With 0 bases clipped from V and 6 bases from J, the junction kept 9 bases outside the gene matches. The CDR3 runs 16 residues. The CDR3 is CASSEALSGERKTQYF. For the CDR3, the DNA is TGTGCCAGCAGTGAAGCGCTTAGCGGGGAGAGAAAGACCCAGTACTTC.

The DNA for the CDR3 is TGCAGCGAATGGGGGCCGGGACACTTGAACACTGAAGCTTTCTTT. The encoded protein is CSEWGPGHLNTEAFF. The rearrangement joins TRBV29-1 to TRBJ1-1; perhaps TRBD1 as D (6 bases). The V end was cut by 7 bases, the J end by 0 bases, with 18 bases between. The CDR3 runs to 15 residues. Germline loops: CDR1 SQVTM, CDR2 ANQGSEA.

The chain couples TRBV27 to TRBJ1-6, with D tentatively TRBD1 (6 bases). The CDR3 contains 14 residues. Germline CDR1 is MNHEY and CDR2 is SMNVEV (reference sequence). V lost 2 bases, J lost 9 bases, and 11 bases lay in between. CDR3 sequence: CASSLRDITSPLHF. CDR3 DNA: TGTGCCAGCAGTTTACGGGACATTACTTCACCCCTCCACTTT.

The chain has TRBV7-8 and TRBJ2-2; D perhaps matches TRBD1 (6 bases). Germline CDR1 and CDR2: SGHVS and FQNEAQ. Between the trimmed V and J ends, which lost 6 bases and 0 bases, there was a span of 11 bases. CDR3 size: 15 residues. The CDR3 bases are TGTGCCAGCAGAGGAACAGGGTCGAACACCGGGGAGCTGTTTTTT. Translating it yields CASRGTGSNTGELFF.

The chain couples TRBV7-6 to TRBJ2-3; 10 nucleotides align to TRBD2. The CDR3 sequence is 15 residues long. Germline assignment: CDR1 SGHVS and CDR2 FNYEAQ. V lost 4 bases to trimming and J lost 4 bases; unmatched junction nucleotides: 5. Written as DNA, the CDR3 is TGTGCCAGCAGCTCGGAGCGGGGGGGAGCAGATACGCAGTATTTT. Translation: CASSSERGGADTQYF.